These 21 T cell receptor beta chains were sequenced from one sample in a study of monozygotic twins with inflammatory bowel disease. No DNA is given; TCRdb re-called the 5' RACE reads and lists each CDR3 protein once. Here the sample table reports about 300,000 distinct CDR3 sequences. Specimen: blood. Source of these receptors: a human donor with ulcerative colitis or Crohn's disease, or a healthy co-twin of an affected twin (not recorded which).

J is TRBJ2-5 and V is TRBV6-2 or TRBV6-3; TCRdb reports TRBD1, a call that lacks DNA to check it against. This CDR3 comprises 11 residues. In germline, CDR1 is MNHEY, CDR2 SVGEGT. CDR3 in amino acids: CASSWGETQYF.

The J gene is TRBJ2-7, the V gene TRBV15; TCRdb's D gene call, TRBD2, goes unchecked for lack of DNA. The length of the CDR3 is 17 residues. Germline CDR1 is LNHNV and CDR2 is YYDKDF (reference sequence). CDR3 in amino acids: CATSRLGTSGSSYEQYF.

The chain joins TRBV5-4 to TRBJ2-1; TCRdb's D call, TRBD2, is unchecked because there is no DNA. The CDR3 length is 15 residues. Germline-derived CDR1 and CDR2 are SGHNT and YYREEE (reference sequence). This CDR3 is CASSYPGLPYNEQFF. The variable domain in full, with the rest retrieved from reference TRBV5-4 and TRBJ2-1, is ETGVTQSPTHLIKTRGQQVTLRCSSQSGHNTVSWYQQALGQGPQFIFQYYREEENGRGNFPPRFSGLQFPNYSSELNVNALELDDSALYLCASSYPGLPYNEQFFGPGTRLTVL.

The chain has TRBV4-2 and TRBJ2-5; as DNA is missing, the TRBD1 call by TCRdb cannot be tested. The CDR3 has 18 residues. The V gene's germline CDR1 is LGHNA and CDR2 YNFKEQ. CDR3 sequence: CASSQDWAGNRRQETQYF.

The V and J genes are TRBV7-3 and TRBJ1-1; TCRdb's D call, TRBD1, is unchecked because there is no DNA. Germline V gene lookup returns CDR1 SGHTA and CDR2 FQGTGA. The CDR3 runs 20 residues. The CDR3 loop is CASSLTVPTGRTLKNTEAFF.

The chain has TRBV5-1 and TRBJ2-1. Germline-derived CDR1 and CDR2 are SGHRS and YFSETQ. The CDR3 loop spans 16 amino acids. The chain's CDR3 is CASSLAGSNSYNEQFF.

The gene calls are TRBV20-1 and TRBJ2-2; TCRdb proposes TRBD1, but this gene call is untestable without DNA. This CDR3 region has 14 residues. The germline gives CDR1 DFQATT, CDR2 SNEGSKA (reference sequence). CDR3 sequence: CSMWGLANTGELFF.

This chain uses TRBV6-5 with TRBJ1-4; checking the TCRdb D call of TRBD1 is not possible without DNA. Per germline, CDR1 MNHEY and CDR2 SVGAGI. The CDR3 loop spans 15 amino acids. The CDR3 spells CASSYSNRGEEKLFF.

The chain couples TRBV30 to TRBJ2-7; the D call from TCRdb, TRBD2, cannot be confirmed without DNA. The CDR3 is 15 amino acids. CDR1 and CDR2 (germline): GTSNPN, SVGIG (reference sequence). This chain's CDR3 is CAWRAGGSISYEQYF.

V is TRBV20-1 and J is TRBJ1-5; the D gene TCRdb calls, TRBD1, cannot be checked with no DNA. The CDR3 has 16 amino acids. Germline V lookup: CDR1 DFQATT, CDR2 SNEGSKA (reference sequence). CDR3: CSASPTWGAPNQPQHF.

The V gene is TRBV12-3 or TRBV12-4, the J gene TRBJ2-1. CDR3 length equals 12 residues. CDR3 in amino acids: CATRGLGNEQFF.

V gene TRBV18 combines with J gene TRBJ2-7; absent DNA, TCRdb's TRBD1 call cannot be checked. The CDR3 has 16 residues. The germline gives CDR1 KGHSH, CDR2 LQKENI. The CDR3 region is CASSVWTGDIGYEQYF.

The chain recombines TRBV19 with TRBJ1-6; TCRdb's assignment of TRBD1 cannot be checked, as there is no DNA. The CDR3 totals 17 residues. Germline values: CDR1 LNHDA, CDR2 SQIVND (reference sequence). CDR3 loop: CASSSFATGTVNSPLHF.

This chain uses TRBV7-2 with TRBJ2-1. The germline gives CDR1 SGHTA, CDR2 FQGNSA. The CDR3 is 14 amino acids. The CDR3 spells CAGKIAMSSSEQFF.

The genes are TRBV12-3 or TRBV12-4 and TRBJ1-3; TCRdb proposes TRBD1, but this gene call is untestable without DNA. CDR3 size: 13 residues. The CDR3 is CASRLGARDTIYF.

This chain joins TRBV2 and TRBJ2-7. The CDR3 consists of 16 residues. Germline V gene lookup returns CDR1 SNHLY and CDR2 FYNNEI. The CDR3 sequence: CASRQGVPLSSYEQYF.

This chain joins TRBV20-1 and TRBJ1-2. The V gene's germline CDR1 is DFQATT and CDR2 SNEGSKA (reference sequence). The CDR3 consists of 12 residues. CDR3 amino acids: CSASPRNYGYTF.

The chain combines TRBV4-1 with TRBJ2-7. The CDR3 covers 15 residues. Germline CDR1 MGHRA, CDR2 YSYEKL. CDR3 sequence reads: CASSQGVGNYYEQYF.

The rearrangement joins TRBV18 to TRBJ2-3; TCRdb picks TRBD1, but there is no DNA to check that call. In germline, CDR1 is KGHSH, CDR2 LQKENI. This CDR3 region has 16 residues. The CDR3: CASSPRAGRSTDTQYF.

The J gene is TRBJ2-7, the V gene TRBV2. From germline, CDR1 is SNHLY and CDR2 FYNNEI. This CDR3 contains 12 residues. The CDR3 protein is CASSDLRYEQYF.

The chain links TRBV12-3 or TRBV12-4 to TRBJ2-7; TCRdb's D call, TRBD1, is unchecked because there is no DNA. The CDR3 consists of 14 residues. The CDR3 spells CASSFVTGAYEQYF.